These 5 T cell receptor beta chains were all obtained from the same sample, sequenced in a study of cytotoxic CD8 clonotypes in ibrutinib-treated CLL. The assay was immunoSEQ multiplex PCR, and TCRdb's table has in-frame clones only and misses some. The sample has under 300,000 clones, roughly three quarters seen once. Specimen: PBMCs, collected at disease progression, from a patient treated with ibrutinib. The receptor set was obtained from a human donor with chronic lymphocytic leukemia.

This clone has a single count. The rearrangement joins TRBV19 to TRBJ2-1; 7 bases map to TRBD2. The CDR3 has 15 residues. With 2 bases clipped from V and 7 bases from J, the junction kept 8 bases outside the gene matches. Germline V gene lookup returns CDR1 LNHDA and CDR2 SQIVND (reference sequence). This CDR3 is CASSIKGGRLNEQFF. CDR3 bases: TGTGCCAGTAGTATAAAAGGCGGGAGACTGAATGAGCAGTTCTTC.

This chain uses TRBV19 with TRBJ2-7, with D maybe TRBD2 (6 bases). Trimming stripped 1 base from V and 3 bases from J, with 10 bases between. CDR3 length equals 14 residues. Germline loops: CDR1 LNHDA, CDR2 SQIVND (reference sequence). The CDR3 protein is CASSIVGTVYEQYF. The CDR3 DNA reads TGTGCCAGTAGTATAGTAGGGACTGTCTACGAGCAGTACTTC.

The rearrangement links TRBV29-1 to TRBJ1-3, with a tentative D call TRBD1 (5 bases). The V gene's germline CDR1 is SQVTM and CDR2 ANQGSEA. V was trimmed by 7 bases and J by 0 bases, leaving 16 bases between them. CDR3 length equals 15 residues. In nucleotides, the CDR3 is TGCAGCGGGAAGTCGGGGCCGAACTCTGGAAACACCATATATTTT. Translation: CSGKSGPNSGNTIYF.

The V call is TRBV7-2, the J call TRBJ2-5, with 10 bases lining up with TRBD1. Germline V gene lookup returns CDR1 SGHTA and CDR2 FQGNSA. The trim removed 5 bases at V and 5 bases at J, leaving 8 bases unmatched. CDR3 length: 15 amino acids. The CDR3 is CASSPDRGQGETQYF. CDR3 DNA sequence: TGTGCCAGCAGCCCAGACAGGGGGCAAGGGGAGACCCAGTACTTC.

V is TRBV4-1 and J is TRBJ2-1, with 10 bases fitting TRBD2. Trimming at V came to 4 bases and at J to 7 bases, leaving 10 bases not matched to a gene. CDR3 length equals 16 residues. The germline gives CDR1 MGHRA, CDR2 YSYEKL. In DNA form, the CDR3 reads TGCGCCAGCAGCCCCAAAGCGGGGGGGCCGGTTAATGAGCAGTTCTTC. This translates into CASSPKAGGPVNEQFF.